The entry below gives a single T cell receptor (beta chain) sequence along with its context. The DNA is left out, because the CDR3 cannot be placed on it with certainty; the CDR3 is given as TCRdb lists it. TCR beta CDR3 sequences were amplified from RNA transcripts. The primer set for the first-round RT-PCR of the TCR CDR3 was HTBI. TCRdb reprocessed the multiplex PCR reads with MiXCR, giving one entry per CDR3 protein. The repertoire holds around 56,000 distinct CDR3 sequences, with roughly 58% as singletons. These data are taken from a study of T cells in Graves' hyperthyroidism and ophthalmopathy. The clonotype was recovered from a woman between 55 and 75 years old with Graves' ophthalmopathy. Sequencing was done on a sample of blood.

The CDR3 reads CASSFYICSARGGLVDGYTF. V usage is TRBV7-8 and J usage is TRBJ1-2. The CDR3 sequence runs 20 residues, both termini included. Germline loops: CDR1 SGHVS, CDR2 FQNEAQ.